The clone carrying this T cell receptor (beta chain) was detected a few times. The data originate from a study of blood T cell repertoires in COVID-19. This CDR3 contains 15 residues. CDR1 and CDR2 from the germline V gene are SGHVS and FQNEAQ. Trimming stripped 1 base from V and 3 bases from J, with 13 bases between. This table comes from immunoSEQ multiplex PCR, and its TCRdb copy is limited to in-frame clones, with some not included. The sample contains tens of thousands of clones, about 91% of which appear only once. Sequencing was performed on peripheral blood. The receptor was isolated from a man aged 45-65 years with active COVID-19. This rearrangement joins TRBV7-8 to TRBJ2-7, with a tentative D call TRBD1 (5 bases). The CDR3 DNA follows: TGTGCCAGCAGCTTAGATGCAGGGAACCTCTACGAGCAGTACTTC. Its translation: CASSLDAGNLYEQYF.